This entry features one TCR beta chain sequence. The source of the sample is a study of blood T cells in healthy people across ages. Using a J-beta primer mix together with a sample-barcoded 5' primer, a second PCR was run for roughly 6 to 11 cycles. TCRdb analysed the 5' RACE reads with MiXCR anew, one entry per CDR3 protein. There are approximately 2,000,000 distinct CDR3 sequences in the sample; about two fifths occur only once, and more than 20% lies in the top ten. The CDR3 runs to 16 residues. CDR1 and CDR2 from the germline V gene are DFQATT and SNEGSKA (reference sequence). Trimming removed 1 base from V and 3 bases from J, with 18 bases in between.

The rearrangement uses TRBV20-1 and TRBJ1-2; D perhaps matches TRBD1 (5 bases). Sequencing was done on a sample of blood. This receptor was obtained from a human donor in good health. CDR3 DNA sequence: TGCAGTGCTAGAGCCGTCCAGGGAGGTCGGGACTATGGCTACACCTTC. This sequence encodes CSARAVQGGRDYGYTF.